This is a list of T cell receptor beta chains from one sample in a study of CXCR3-negative and CXCR3-positive naive CD8 T cells. TCRdb reprocessed the 5' RACE reads, keeping one entry per CDR3 protein, no DNA. The sample is made up of roughly 56,000 distinct CDR3 sequences, and the top ten hold about 0.43% of it. The specimen sequenced was naive CXCR3- CD8+ T cells from blood. The receptors here all came from a human donor in good health. Some clones in this sample may be carry-over from other donors' samples. Both conserved end residues are part of each CDR3.

TRBV4-1,TRBJ2-5,CASSQDSSLKETQYF
TRBV19,TRBJ2-1,CASNPSPQGLYNEQFF
TRBV12-3/TRBV12-4,TRBJ2-7,CASSFVGYEQYF
TRBV3-1,TRBJ2-7,CASSQDSRHLSSYEQYF
TRBV7-9,TRBJ2-7,CASSFDGTSSYEQYF
TRBV28,TRBJ2-4,CASSLSPGTGEIIQYF
TRBV11-3,TRBJ2-1,CASSLGTVNEQLF
TRBV9,TRBJ2-3,CASSVRPAGITDTQYF
TRBV29-1,TRBJ2-1,CSVAEGAGNEQFF
TRBV29-1,TRBJ2-7,CSADGLTGKDSYEQYF
TRBV25-1,TRBJ2-7,CASSEGVGSEQYF
TRBV12-3/TRBV12-4,TRBJ2-3,CAIAGHHGADTQYF
TRBV10-3,TRBJ1-1,CAISEPDTLNTEAFF
TRBV28,TRBJ2-1,CATALPGGAHNEQFF
TRBV29-1,TRBJ2-7,CSVGTDSYEQYF
TRBV29-1,TRBJ2-3,CSVGLLAGTSGGADHTDTQYF
TRBV29-1,TRBJ2-7,CSVEGQSYEQYF
TRBV2,TRBJ2-7,CASLGPPYEQYF
TRBV5-1,TRBJ2-3,CASSSGTLGADTQYF
TRBV4-3,TRBJ2-1,CASSQDPRSGNEQFF
TRBV19,TRBJ1-1,CASSIGTGGYTEAFF
TRBV5-1,TRBJ2-3,CASSFGPDKSRERGDTQYF
TRBV28,TRBJ1-2,CASTRDSYGYTF
TRBV7-6,TRBJ2-1,CASSSPGQAVNEQFF